The TCR beta chain under discussion was sequenced for a study of CD8+ T cells in alopecia areata. Background on the study: Those treated were given oral tofacitinib at 5 to 10 mg twice daily.

Treatment reported: oral pan-JAK inhibitor, 5-10 mg twice daily. Both peripheral blood and punch biopsies of lesional scalp skin were obtained from patients who had alopecia areata. Sorting of PBMCs yielded the CD4+ and CD8+ T cells. Study conclusions and caveats: Tofacitinib did not eliminate many expanded lesional clones from scalp or blood.

Extracted RNA was reverse transcribed into cDNA, the sequencing template. The method was immunoSEQ multiplex PCR; TCRdb's version includes in-frame clones alone and lacks a portion of them. In the table there are fewer than 150,000 clones, 56% of which are singletons. Details on this clone: Its antigen is currently unknown.

This TCR derives from a human donor with alopecia areata. Here the sequenced sample was CD4+ T cells sorted from blood, taken at week 24, from a patient treated with tofacitinib.

The CDR3 protein is CASSLHGLAGGLAKNIQYF. CDR3 bases: TGTGCCAGCAGCCTCCATGGACTAGCGGGGGGGCTAGCCAAAAACATTCAGTACTTC. The chain employs TRBV7-2 and TRBJ2-4; 15 bases are a match to TRBD2. Germline V lookup: CDR1 SGHTA, CDR2 FQGNSA. The CDR3 length is 19 residues. The V segment lost 5 bases and the J segment 0 bases; nucleotides outside the gene matches: 8. Supplemented by reference TRBV7-2 and TRBJ2-4, the full variable domain reads GAGVSQSPSNKVTEKGKDVELRCDPISGHTALYWYRQSLGQGLEFLIYFQGNSAPDKSGLPSDRFSAERTGGSVSTLTIQRTQQEDSAVYLCASSLHGLAGGLAKNIQYFGAGTRLSVL.